Listed here are 13 T cell receptor beta chains from one sample, sequenced in a study of CD8 T cells in Susac syndrome. With random hexamers, about 0.5 to 1 ug RNA was reverse transcribed. TCRdb reanalysed the immunoSEQ multiplex PCR reads using MiXCR and keeps one entry per CDR3 protein. This sample has roughly 80,000 distinct CDR3 sequences, with 90% to 95% found just once. What was sequenced was CD8+ T cells from PBMCs. These receptors were collected from a human donor with multiple sclerosis.

The chain employs TRBV20-1 and TRBJ1-1; D is unclear. Germline loops: CDR1 DFQATT, CDR2 SNEGSKA (reference sequence). The CDR3 totals 12 residues. Trimming pared 1 base from V and 4 bases from J, leaving 7 bases between. The DNA of the CDR3 is TGCAGTGCTAGAGGGGTCGGCACTGAAGCTTTCTTT. Its protein product is CSARGVGTEAFF.

The CDR3 nucleotides are TGTGCCAGCAGCCCGAGGAGTGGAGGGATGGATGGCTATGGCTACACCTTC. Amino acids: CASSPRSGGMDGYGYTF. The chain employs TRBV7-2 and TRBJ1-2; D not certain. The CDR3 totals 17 residues. V gave up 5 bases and J gave up 4 bases, with 23 bases separating them. Germline loops: CDR1 SGHTA, CDR2 FQGNSA.

The rearrangement links TRBV6-2 or TRBV6-3 to TRBJ2-1; 11 positions agree with TRBD2. This CDR3 spans 19 amino acids. CDR1 is MNHEY, CDR2 SVGEGT, per germline. The V segment lost 7 bases and the J segment 0 bases; nucleotides outside the gene matches: 14. The CDR3 DNA reads TGTGCCAGCAACCCCTCGGGGCTAGCGGGAGGCCTCTCCTACAATGAGCAGTTCTTC. This gives the protein CASNPSGLAGGLSYNEQFF.

The J gene is TRBJ2-7, the V gene TRBV5-1, with a weak D call TRBD1 (5 bases). The CDR3 length is 15 residues. Per germline, CDR1 SGHRS and CDR2 YFSETQ. V lost 0 bases and J lost 2, with 12 bases in between. The DNA for the CDR3 is TGCGCCAGCAGCTTGGGACAGCAACTCCCCTACGAGCAGTACTTC. It encodes CASSLGQQLPYEQYF.

This clonotype was observed a few times. V usage is TRBV28 and J usage is TRBJ1-1, with 8 bases aligning to TRBD1. With V trimmed by 1 base and J by 2 bases, 3 bases remained unmatched. Germline loops: CDR1 MDHEN, CDR2 SYDVKM. The CDR3 has 15 amino acids. The CDR3 here is CASSLSGTGNTEAFF. In DNA, the CDR3 is TGTGCCAGCAGTTTATCCGGGACAGGAAACACTGAAGCTTTCTTT. Filled out from reference TRBV28 and TRBJ1-1, the complete variable domain reads DVKVTQSSRYLVKRTGEKVFLECVQDMDHENMFWYRQDPGLGLRLIYFSYDVKMKEKGDIPEGYSVSREKKERFSLILESASTNQTSMYLCASSLSGTGNTEAFFGQGTRLTVV.

The V gene is TRBV20-1, the J gene TRBJ2-3; 9 positions agree with TRBD2. CDR1 and CDR2 (germline): DFQATT, SNEGSKA (reference sequence). Trimming cost V 1 base and J 4 bases; bases outside gene matches: 12. CDR3 length: 17 amino acids. CDR3 sequence reads: CSARGRRGGKFADTQYF. For the CDR3, the DNA is TGCAGTGCTAGAGGTCGGCGGGGGGGCAAATTCGCAGATACGCAGTATTTT.

The rearrangement uses TRBV2 and TRBJ2-7; possibly TRBD2 for D (6 bases). The CDR3 totals 12 residues. Germline V CDR1 and CDR2: SNHLY, FYNNEI. The V and J ends lost 8 bases and 2 bases respectively, with 10 bases between them. In nucleotides, the CDR3 is TGTGCCAGCGCTAGCGTGACCTACGAGCAGTACTTC. Its translation is CASASVTYEQYF.

The chain employs TRBV6-1 and TRBJ2-1; 9 nucleotides line up with TRBD2. V trimming: 2 bases; J trimming: 8 bases; junction bases outside the gene matches: 10. CDR3 length: 16 residues. Looked up from germline, CDR1 is MNHNS and CDR2 is SASEGT. In nucleotides, the CDR3 is TGTGCCAGCAGTGAATATAGCGGGAGCTACTTGGATGAGCAGTTCTTC. Translation: CASSEYSGSYLDEQFF.

CDR3: CATSSTDQNTEAFF. CDR3 bases: TGTGCCACCAGTAGTACAGATCAGAACACTGAAGCTTTCTTT. V and J are TRBV24-1 and TRBJ1-1; D is unclear. The CDR3 extends over 14 amino acids. Per the germline V gene, CDR1 is KGHDR and CDR2 is SFDVKD. V was pared by 6 bases and J by 1 base, with 11 bases between.

The chain combines TRBV6-5 with TRBJ2-2; tentatively, D is TRBD1 (5 bases). With 5 bases removed from V and 8 bases from J, the gap between germline ends came to 12 bases. CDR3 length: 13 residues. Germline CDR1 is MNHEY and CDR2 is SVGAGI. Here the CDR3 reads CASSPSKGGELFF. The CDR3 nucleotides are TGTGCCAGCAGTCCCTCGAAGGGGGGGGAGCTGTTTTTT.

The rearrangement joins TRBV10-1 to TRBJ1-2; no firm D call. Deletions cut 3 bases from V and 2 bases from J, with 10 bases between. Germline loops: CDR1 WNHNN, CDR2 SYGVQD (reference sequence). The CDR3 loop spans 14 amino acids. CDR3 coding DNA: TGCGCCAGCAGTGAAGGAAGACTGAACTATGGCTACACCTTC. Translated, it gives CASSEGRLNYGYTF.

The chain employs TRBV5-6 and TRBJ1-1; weak D call: TRBD1 (6 bases). Germline V CDR1 and CDR2: SGHDT, YYEEEE. The CDR3 extends over 15 amino acids. Trimming left V 0 bases short and J 0 bases short, with 9 bases between. This chain's CDR3 is CASSLGDIMNTEAFF. The CDR3, as DNA: TGTGCCAGCAGCTTGGGGGACATCATGAACACTGAAGCTTTCTTT.

The genes are TRBV3-1 and TRBJ1-3; D uncertain. The CDR3 runs to 11 residues. The V gene's germline CDR1 is LGHDT and CDR2 YNNKEL (reference sequence). Trimming took off 8 bases at V and 8 bases at J, with 10 bases between the two ends. The CDR3, as DNA: TGTGCCAGCGGAACCTGGGACACCATATATTTT. This gives the protein CASGTWDTIYF.